This T cell receptor beta chain was captured in a study of shared clonotypes between healthy human individuals. Germline assignment: CDR1 MNHEY and CDR2 SMNVEV (reference sequence). This CDR3 is 15 amino acids long. Trimming took 5 bases from V and 2 from J; bases not matched to a gene: 4. Using immunoSEQ multiplex PCR, the repertoire was profiled, and TCRdb retains in-frame clones only, with some absent. The sample lists 2 million to 2.5 million clones, over 85% occurring once. Sequencing was performed on naive CD4+ T cells from PBMCs. Sample subset: CD45RA+ positively selected. V is TRBV27 and J is TRBJ1-3; 9 positions match TRBD1. The receptor's source is a man between 18 and 35 years old in good health. Some clones in this sample may be carry-over from other donors' samples. CDR3 sequence: CASSLRQGAGNTIYF. The CDR3 DNA is TGTGCCAGCAGTCTTAGACAGGGGGCTGGAAACACCATATATTTT.